Below are 32 T cell receptor beta chains sequenced from a single sample in a study of CD8 T cells in Susac syndrome. An input of roughly 0.5 to 1 ug of RNA was subjected to reverse transcription using random hexamers. MiXCR, run by TCRdb on the immunoSEQ multiplex PCR reads, gives a single entry per CDR3 protein. This table has about 120,000 distinct CDR3 sequences, around 94% appearing once. Material: CD8+ T cells from PBMCs. The receptors derive from a human donor with Susac syndrome.

The chain carries TRBV7-8 and TRBJ2-3; possible D gene TRBD2, 6 bases. The V gene's germline CDR1 is SGHVS and CDR2 FQNEAQ. CDR3 length: 16 amino acids. Trimming took 1 base from V and 6 from J, leaving 17 bases between them. CDR3 residues: CASSLGLVGLADTQYF. The CDR3, as DNA: TGTGCCAGCAGCTTAGGTCTGGTGGGGCTAGCGGATACGCAGTATTTT.

In nucleotides, the CDR3 is TGCAGTGCTAGAGATCTCGTGGGGGCGGATACGCAGTATTTT. Its protein is CSARDLVGADTQYF. The chain couples TRBV20-1 to TRBJ2-3; TRBD1 might be the D (6 bases). Germline-derived CDR1 and CDR2 are DFQATT and SNEGSKA (reference sequence). The V and J ends lost 0 bases and 6 bases respectively, with 13 bases between them. The CDR3 totals 14 residues.

In its sample, this clonotype was seen a few times. The V call is TRBV6-5, the J call TRBJ2-3; D remains ambiguous. With 5 bases removed from V and 0 bases from J, the gap between germline ends came to 9 bases. The germline gives CDR1 MNHEY, CDR2 SVGAGI. The CDR3 loop spans 14 amino acids. The CDR3 here is CASSDSDSTDTQYF. CDR3 coding DNA: TGTGCCAGCAGTGATTCTGATAGCACAGATACGCAGTATTTT.

V is TRBV20-1 and J is TRBJ2-3, with 15 bases identical to TRBD2. The CDR3 sequence is 17 residues long. Germline CDR1 is DFQATT and CDR2 is SNEGSKA (reference sequence). Trimming removed 6 bases from V and 3 bases from J; junction bases left unmatched: 10. CDR3 DNA: TGCAGTGCAACCGGACTAGCGGGGGGGAGGGGTACAGATACGCAGTATTTT. Translating gives CSATGLAGGRGTDTQYF.

This chain joins TRBV9 and TRBJ2-1, with 10 bases fitting TRBD2. The CDR3 contains 15 residues. V lost 0 bases and J lost 6; bases outside the gene matches: 3. In germline, CDR1 is SGDLS, CDR2 YYNGEE. CDR3 residues: CASSVVGLAINEQFF. The CDR3 DNA reads as TGTGCCAGCAGCGTAGTGGGACTAGCGATCAATGAGCAGTTCTTC.

This chain joins TRBV20-1 and TRBJ2-1; 11 nucleotides line up with TRBD2. The germline gives CDR1 DFQATT, CDR2 SNEGSKA (reference sequence). With V trimmed by 6 bases and J by 3 bases, 7 bases remained unmatched. The CDR3 runs to 15 residues. The DNA for the CDR3 is TGCAGTGCGCCTCCGGGACTAGCGGACTACAATGAGCAGTTCTTC. Residues: CSAPPGLADYNEQFF.

The chain employs TRBV30 and TRBJ2-7, with 10 bases aligning to TRBD1. Trimming at V came to 3 bases and at J to 4 bases, leaving 3 bases not matched to a gene. CDR3 size: 13 residues. Per the germline V gene, CDR1 is GTSNPN and CDR2 is SVGIG (reference sequence). CDR3 DNA: TGTGCCTGGAGAGGACAGGGGGTTTACGAGCAGTACTTC. Translation gives CAWRGQGVYEQYF.

This clonotype is a singleton in its sample. The chain combines TRBV6-1 with TRBJ2-1; TRBD2 agrees at 9 bases. CDR3 length: 17 residues. J lost 5 bases, V lost 4 bases, and 12 bases had no gene match. Germline CDR1 and CDR2: MNHNS and SASEGT. CDR3 region: CASSGSIAGDPHNEQFF. CDR3 bases: TGTGCCAGCAGTGGCTCCATAGCGGGAGATCCCCACAATGAGCAGTTCTTC.

The V and J genes are TRBV5-6 and TRBJ1-3; D ambiguous. The CDR3 length is 16 residues. V shed 0 bases and J shed 4 bases, with 14 bases lying between them. Looked up from germline, CDR1 is SGHDT and CDR2 is YYEEEE. The CDR3: CASSLEGPIGGNTIYF. The DNA of the CDR3 is TGTGCCAGCAGCTTGGAAGGGCCCATCGGCGGAAACACCATATATTTT.

This rearrangement joins TRBV5-6 to TRBJ1-5; D unresolved. The CDR3 runs 12 residues. Germline V gene data show CDR1 as SGHDT and CDR2 as YYEEEE. Trimming left V 0 bases short and J 3 bases short, with 1 base between. This CDR3 reads CASSLANQPQHF. DNA for the CDR3: TGTGCCAGCAGCTTGGCCAATCAGCCCCAGCATTTT.

V is TRBV12-3 or TRBV12-4 and J is TRBJ1-1; D not certain. The V end was cut by 7 bases, the J end by 5 bases, with 11 bases between. CDR3 length: 12 amino acids. The CDR3 DNA reads as TGTGCCAGCAACCCGGAAGGTACTGAAGCTTTCTTT. It encodes CASNPEGTEAFF.

The count of this clonotype is one. The chain employs TRBV7-9 and TRBJ2-2; no definite D call. Germline assignment: CDR1 SEHNR and CDR2 FQNEAQ (reference sequence). This CDR3 region has 12 residues. V was cut by 1 base and J by 6 bases, with 3 bases left in between. The DNA of the CDR3 is TGTGCCAGCAGCTTAGTCCCCGGGGAGCTGTTTTTT. It codes for CASSLVPGELFF.

This chain joins TRBV12-3 or TRBV12-4 and TRBJ1-6; TRBD1 matches at 7 bases. The V gene end was trimmed by 7 bases and the J gene end by 4 bases; junction bases not matched to a gene: 1. The CDR3 extends over 13 amino acids. The CDR3, as DNA: TGTGCCAGCACACAGGGGTATAATTCACCCCTCCACTTT. It specifies CASTQGYNSPLHF.

The chain recombines TRBV6-2 or TRBV6-3 with TRBJ2-3, with D unresolved. The CDR3 is 15 amino acids. V gave up 8 bases and J gave up 2 bases, with 17 bases separating them. Germline V gives CDR1 MNHEY, CDR2 SVGEGT. The CDR3 protein is CASGRPALSTDTQYF. In nucleotides, the CDR3 is TGTGCCAGCGGAAGGCCTGCCCTGTCCACAGATACGCAGTATTTT.

The genes are TRBV27 and TRBJ1-2; tentatively, D is TRBD1 (6 bases). This CDR3 comprises 13 residues. Germline CDR1 reads MNHEY; CDR2 reads SMNVEV (reference sequence). Trimming stripped 6 bases from V and 3 bases from J, with 11 bases between. CDR3 residues: CASRPQGYYGYTF. CDR3 DNA: TGTGCCAGCAGACCCCAGGGGTACTATGGCTACACCTTC.

The chain is built from TRBV5-6 and TRBJ2-7; 7 positions match TRBD2. Germline assignment: CDR1 SGHDT and CDR2 YYEEEE. The J segment lost 3 bases and the V segment lost 0 bases, leaving 12 bases of the junction unmatched. This CDR3 has 17 amino acids. In DNA, the CDR3 is TGTGCCAGCAGCTTGGCGGCGGGAGTAGCCGGCGTCTACGAGCAGTACTTC. As protein: CASSLAAGVAGVYEQYF.

J is TRBJ2-2 and V is TRBV12-3 or TRBV12-4, with D maybe TRBD1 (5 bases). The CDR3 is made up of 17 amino acids. Deletions cut 5 bases from V and 6 bases from J, with 22 bases between. The CDR3: CASSLVRGRTRSGELFF. CDR3 bases: TGTGCCAGCAGTCTTGTCCGAGGACGGACACGATCCGGGGAGCTGTTTTTT.

The DNA of the CDR3 is TGTGCCAGCAGCCCTCGGGACGGTGGAACTGAAGCTTTCTTT. It codes for CASSPRDGGTEAFF. This sequence joins TRBV7-9 and TRBJ1-1; possibly TRBD1 for D (5 bases). Germline V lookup: CDR1 SEHNR, CDR2 FQNEAQ (reference sequence). The CDR3 is made up of 14 amino acids. Trimming left V 5 bases short and J 5 bases short, with 15 bases between.

V gene TRBV4-3 combines with J gene TRBJ2-7; D is uncertain. The CDR3 is 15 amino acids. V was pared by 0 bases and J by 0 bases, with 9 bases between. CDR1 is LGHNA and CDR2 is YSLEER in the germline V gene. The CDR3 protein is CASSQEASSSYEQYF. In DNA, the CDR3 is TGCGCCAGCAGCCAAGAGGCGTCAAGCTCCTACGAGCAGTACTTC.

This chain uses TRBV30 with TRBJ2-5; 9 nucleotides line up with TRBD1. Per germline, CDR1 GTSNPN and CDR2 SVGIG (reference sequence). The CDR3 is made up of 15 amino acids. Unmatched junction bases numbered 6, after V lost 2 bases and J lost 2 bases. CDR3 DNA: TGTGCCTGGAGTAGTGGACAGGGGCTTCAAGAGACCCAGTACTTC. Protein: CAWSSGQGLQETQYF. Together with reference TRBV30 and TRBJ2-5, the CDR3 gives the full variable domain: SQTIHQWPATLVQPVGSPLSLECTVEGTSNPNLYWYRQAAGRGLQLLFYSVGIGQISSEVPQNLSASRPQDRQFILSSKKLLLSDSGFYLCAWSSGQGLQETQYFGPGTRLLVL.

V usage is TRBV25-1 and J usage is TRBJ1-1; D is unclear. Trimming left V 5 bases short and J 4 bases short, with 8 bases between. Germline values: CDR1 MGHDK, CDR2 SYGVNS. There are 12 residues in the CDR3. The CDR3 spells CASSKEGTEAFF. CDR3 nucleotides: TGTGCCAGCAGTAAAGAGGGCACTGAAGCTTTCTTT.

The CDR3 sequence is CSVQGGEAEAFF. Written as DNA, the CDR3 is TGCAGCGTTCAAGGGGGGGAGGCTGAAGCTTTCTTT. The chain is built from TRBV29-1 and TRBJ1-1, with a weak D call TRBD1 (6 bases). The V end lost 5 bases, the J end lost 6 bases, and 13 bases lay between the germline ends. From germline, CDR1 is SQVTM and CDR2 ANQGSEA. This CDR3 has 12 amino acids.

The DNA for the CDR3 is TGTGCCAGCAGTGAATCCGAGACAGACTATGGCTACACCTTC. It translates to CASSESETDYGYTF. The J gene is TRBJ1-2, the V gene TRBV25-1; a possible D gene is TRBD1 (5 bases). CDR1 and CDR2 from the germline V gene are MGHDK and SYGVNS. V was trimmed by 1 base and J by 3 bases, leaving 9 bases between them. This CDR3 comprises 14 residues.

The chain joins TRBV9 to TRBJ2-1; D uncertain. Looked up from germline, CDR1 is SGDLS and CDR2 is YYNGEE. The CDR3 has 14 amino acids. V lost 0 bases to trimming and J lost 9 bases, with 13 bases between them. This chain's CDR3 is CASSVAPWGGEQFF. As DNA, the CDR3 is TGTGCCAGCAGCGTAGCTCCTTGGGGTGGTGAGCAGTTCTTC.

The chain combines TRBV27 with TRBJ1-1; D is undetermined. The CDR3 runs 13 residues. Germline CDR1 and CDR2: MNHEY and SMNVEV (reference sequence). V lost 1 base to trimming and J lost 4 bases, with 7 bases between them. CDR3 DNA: TGTGCCAGCAGTTTATTAGCCAGCACTGAAGCTTTCTTT. This translates into CASSLLASTEAFF.

The chain links TRBV6-5 to TRBJ2-7; 10 bases are a match to TRBD1. The CDR3 has 15 amino acids. Germline CDR1 MNHEY, CDR2 SVGAGI. With V trimmed by 5 bases and J by 6 bases, 10 bases remained unmatched. Written as DNA, the CDR3 is TGTGCCAGCAGTCCTGATGACAGGGGGCTGGCCGAGCAGTACTTC. Its translation: CASSPDDRGLAEQYF.

V gene TRBV7-8 combines with J gene TRBJ2-1; possible D gene TRBD1, 6 bases. With 4 bases removed from V and 7 bases from J, the gap between germline ends came to 23 bases. CDR3 length: 17 amino acids. CDR1 SGHVS and CDR2 FQNEAQ come from the germline V gene. CDR3 amino acids: CASSSPVGHPSGNEQFF. Here the CDR3 DNA reads TGTGCCAGCAGCTCGCCAGTGGGACATCCTTCGGGAAATGAGCAGTTCTTC.

The chain carries TRBV4-3 and TRBJ1-2, with TRBD1 matching 7 bases. V shed 0 bases, J shed 5 bases, and the junction held 6 bases outside the gene matches. The CDR3 has 15 amino acids. CDR1 and CDR2 (germline): LGHNA, YSLEER. The CDR3 reads CASSQDSSRGYGYTF. The DNA for the CDR3 is TGCGCCAGCAGCCAAGATAGTTCCAGGGGGTATGGCTACACCTTC.

The V gene is TRBV15, the J gene TRBJ1-2; D is ambiguous. Germline CDR1 and CDR2: LNHNV and YYDKDF (reference sequence). Trimming took off 0 bases at V and 4 bases at J, with 12 bases between the two ends. This CDR3 comprises 15 residues. The CDR3 loop reads CATSREDGSLYGYTF. The DNA for the CDR3 is TGTGCCACCAGCAGAGAGGACGGCAGCCTCTATGGCTACACCTTC.

This chain links TRBV12-5 with TRBJ2-3; D possibly corresponds to TRBD2 (7 bases). CDR1 LGHNT and CDR2 FRNRAP come from the germline V gene. The CDR3 loop spans 20 amino acids. The V end was cut by 3 bases, the J end by 2 bases, with 27 bases between. CDR3 residues: CASGFRGWAGAGGDTDTQYF. CDR3 nucleotides: TGTGCTAGTGGTTTCCGCGGTTGGGCGGGGGCCGGGGGTGACACAGATACGCAGTATTTT. The whole variable domain, remainder taken from reference TRBV12-5 and TRBJ2-3, is DARVTQTPRHKVTEMGQEVTMRCQPILGHNTVFWYRQTMMQGLELLAYFRNRAPLDDSGMPKDRFSAEMPDATLATLKIQPSEPRDSAVYFCASGFRGWAGAGGDTDTQYFGPGTRLTVL.

Turning to this clonotype: At one of its ends the junction is not consistent with the germline gene, which may arise from a read error. The rearrangement joins TRBV6-4 to TRBJ2-1, with 10 nucleotides matching TRBD1. The CDR3 sequence is 17 residues long. Germline CDR1 MRHNA, CDR2 SNTAGT. The CDR3 here is CASSYSDRGSLDNEQFF. Here the CDR3 DNA reads TGTGCCAGCAGTTACTCGGACAGGGGGTCGTTGGACAATGAGCAGTTCTTC.

The J gene is TRBJ2-7, the V gene TRBV2; 7 bases are shared with TRBD1. The length of the CDR3 is 16 residues. Per the germline V gene, CDR1 is SNHLY and CDR2 is FYNNEI. Losses at the gene ends were 6 bases for V and 5 bases for J; bases not matched to a gene: 16. The CDR3 loop reads CASRGTAKPRAHEQYF. DNA of the CDR3: TGTGCCAGCAGGGGGACAGCCAAACCTAGAGCCCACGAGCAGTACTTC.